This T cell receptor beta chain appears in the sequencing data of a study of CD8 T cells in ankylosing spondylitis. This clonotype was counted many times. Each CDR3 protein gets one entry after TCRdb re-called the 5' RACE reads with MiXCR. The sample shows approximately 180,000 distinct CDR3 sequences, 18% of them seen only once. The CDR3 extends over 14 amino acids. V was clipped by 4 bases and J by 3 bases; unmatched bases: 3. The chain uses TRBV12-3 or TRBV12-4 and TRBJ1-5; 7 positions match TRBD1. The receptor was isolated from a male donor between 10 and 30 years old with ankylosing spondylitis or in good health (not recorded which). Sequenced material: blood, either unsorted or a sorted T cell fraction (not recorded which). CDR3 region: CASSSQGHNQPQHF. As DNA, the CDR3 is TGTGCCAGCAGTTCACAGGGGCACAATCAGCCCCAGCATTTT.